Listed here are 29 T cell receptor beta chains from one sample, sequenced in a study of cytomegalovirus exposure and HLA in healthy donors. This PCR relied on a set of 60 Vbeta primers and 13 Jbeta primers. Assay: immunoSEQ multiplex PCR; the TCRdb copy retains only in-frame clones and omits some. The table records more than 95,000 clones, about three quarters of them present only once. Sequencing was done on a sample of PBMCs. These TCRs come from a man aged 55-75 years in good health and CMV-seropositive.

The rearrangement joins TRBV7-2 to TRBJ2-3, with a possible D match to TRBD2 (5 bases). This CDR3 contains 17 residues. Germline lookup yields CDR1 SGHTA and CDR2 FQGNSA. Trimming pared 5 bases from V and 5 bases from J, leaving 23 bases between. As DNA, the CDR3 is TGTGCCAGCAGCCGCCATCTCCGGGGTCCTCCGGTAGATACGCAGTATTTT. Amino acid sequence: CASSRHLRGPPVDTQYF.

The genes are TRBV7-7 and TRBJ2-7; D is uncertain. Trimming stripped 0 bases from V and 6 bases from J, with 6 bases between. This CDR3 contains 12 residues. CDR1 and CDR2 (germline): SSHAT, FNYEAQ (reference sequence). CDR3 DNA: TGTGCCAGCAGCTTAGCCGGCGGCGAGCAGTACTTC. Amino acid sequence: CASSLAGGEQYF.

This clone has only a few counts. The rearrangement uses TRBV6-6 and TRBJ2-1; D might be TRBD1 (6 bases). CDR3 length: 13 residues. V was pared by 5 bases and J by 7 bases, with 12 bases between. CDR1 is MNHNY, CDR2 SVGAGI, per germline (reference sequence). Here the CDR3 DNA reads TGTGCCAGCAGTGCGACAGGTGGAAATGAGCAGTTCTTC. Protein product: CASSATGGNEQFF.

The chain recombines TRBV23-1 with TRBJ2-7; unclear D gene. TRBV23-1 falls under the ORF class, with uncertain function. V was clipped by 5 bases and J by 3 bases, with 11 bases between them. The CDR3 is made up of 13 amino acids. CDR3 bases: TGCGCCAGCAGTTCTTTGGGCCGCTACGAGCAGTACTTC. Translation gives CASSSLGRYEQYF.

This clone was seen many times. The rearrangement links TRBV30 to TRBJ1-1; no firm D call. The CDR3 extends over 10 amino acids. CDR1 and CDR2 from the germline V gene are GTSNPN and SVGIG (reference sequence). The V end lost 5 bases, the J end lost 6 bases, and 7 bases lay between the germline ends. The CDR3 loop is CAWEQAEAFF. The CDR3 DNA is TGTGCCTGGGAACAAGCTGAAGCTTTCTTT.

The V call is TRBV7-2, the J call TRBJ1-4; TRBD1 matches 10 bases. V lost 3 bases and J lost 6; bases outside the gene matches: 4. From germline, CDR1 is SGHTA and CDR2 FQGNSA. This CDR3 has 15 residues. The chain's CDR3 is CASSLTGGGDEKLFF. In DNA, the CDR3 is TGTGCCAGCAGCTTGACAGGGGGCGGGGATGAAAAACTGTTTTTT.

CDR3 sequence reads: CASSWGGLRSGELFF. CDR3 DNA: TGTGCCAGCAGCTGGGGGGGGCTTCGGTCCGGGGAGCTGTTTTTT. This rearrangement joins TRBV5-4 to TRBJ2-2; a possible D gene is TRBD2 (7 bases). Germline CDR1 is SGHNT and CDR2 is YYREEE (reference sequence). Trimming pared 3 bases from V and 6 bases from J, leaving 15 bases between. This CDR3 has 15 residues.

CDR3 nucleotides: TGTGCCAGCAGCCTCGGACAGGGGTTCACCCTCCACTTT. Amino acids: CASSLGQGFTLHF. The V and J genes are TRBV7-9 and TRBJ1-6, with TRBD1 matching over 9 bases. After removal of 5 bases from V and 14 bases from J, the junction contained 7 bases not matched to a gene. Germline V lookup: CDR1 SEHNR, CDR2 FQNEAQ (reference sequence). The CDR3 runs 13 residues.

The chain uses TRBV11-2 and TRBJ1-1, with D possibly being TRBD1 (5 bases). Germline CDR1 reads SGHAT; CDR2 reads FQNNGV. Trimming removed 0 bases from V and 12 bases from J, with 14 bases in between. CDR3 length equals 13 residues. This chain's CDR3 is CASSLDGGGRTFF. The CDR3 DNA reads TGTGCCAGCAGCTTAGATGGGGGGGGGAGAACTTTCTTT.

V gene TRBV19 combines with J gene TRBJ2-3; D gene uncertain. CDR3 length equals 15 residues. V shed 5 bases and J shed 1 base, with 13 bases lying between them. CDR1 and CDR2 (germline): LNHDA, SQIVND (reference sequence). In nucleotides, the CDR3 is TGTGCCAGTAGTTGGGTCGCGGCACGCACAGATACGCAGTATTTT. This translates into CASSWVAARTDTQYF.

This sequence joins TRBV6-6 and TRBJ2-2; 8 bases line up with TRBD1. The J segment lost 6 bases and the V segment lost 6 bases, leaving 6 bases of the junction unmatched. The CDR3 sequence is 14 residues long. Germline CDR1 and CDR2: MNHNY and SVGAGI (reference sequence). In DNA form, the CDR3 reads TGTGCCAGCAGAGCGGACAGGGTGGCCGGGGAGCTGTTTTTT. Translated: CASRADRVAGELFF.

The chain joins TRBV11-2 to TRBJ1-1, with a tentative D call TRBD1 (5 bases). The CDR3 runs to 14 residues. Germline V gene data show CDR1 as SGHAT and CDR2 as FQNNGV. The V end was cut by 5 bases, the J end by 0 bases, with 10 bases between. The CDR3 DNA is TGTGCCAGCAGCATCGACAGCTTGAACACTGAAGCTTTCTTT. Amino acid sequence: CASSIDSLNTEAFF. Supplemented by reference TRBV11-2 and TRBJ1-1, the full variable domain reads EAGVAQSPRYKIIEKRQSVAFWCNPISGHATLYWYQQILGQGPKLLIQFQNNGVVDDSQLPKDRFSAERLKGVDSTLKIQPAKLEDSAVYLCASSIDSLNTEAFFGQGTRLTVV.

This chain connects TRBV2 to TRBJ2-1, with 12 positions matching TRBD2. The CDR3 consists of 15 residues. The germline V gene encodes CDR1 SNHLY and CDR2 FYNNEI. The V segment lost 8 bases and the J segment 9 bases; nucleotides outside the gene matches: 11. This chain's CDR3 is CASGRTSGGQVEQFF. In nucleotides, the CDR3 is TGTGCCAGCGGGCGCACTAGCGGGGGGCAGGTTGAGCAGTTCTTC.

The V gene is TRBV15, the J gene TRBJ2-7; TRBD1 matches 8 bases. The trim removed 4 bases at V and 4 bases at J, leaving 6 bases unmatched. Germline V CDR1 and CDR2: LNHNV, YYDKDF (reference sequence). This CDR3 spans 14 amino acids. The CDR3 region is CATSIDRGSYEQYF. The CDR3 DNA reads TGTGCCACCAGCATCGACAGGGGTAGTTACGAGCAGTACTTC.

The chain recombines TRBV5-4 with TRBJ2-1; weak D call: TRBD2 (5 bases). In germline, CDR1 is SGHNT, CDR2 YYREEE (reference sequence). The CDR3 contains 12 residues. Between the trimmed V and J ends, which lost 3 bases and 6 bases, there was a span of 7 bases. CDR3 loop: CASSYTSNEQFF. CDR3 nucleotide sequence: TGTGCCAGCAGCTATACTAGCAATGAGCAGTTCTTC. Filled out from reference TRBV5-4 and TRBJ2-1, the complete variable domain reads ETGVTQSPTHLIKTRGQQVTLRCSSQSGHNTVSWYQQALGQGPQFIFQYYREEENGRGNFPPRFSGLQFPNYSSELNVNALELDDSALYLCASSYTSNEQFFGPGTRLTVL.

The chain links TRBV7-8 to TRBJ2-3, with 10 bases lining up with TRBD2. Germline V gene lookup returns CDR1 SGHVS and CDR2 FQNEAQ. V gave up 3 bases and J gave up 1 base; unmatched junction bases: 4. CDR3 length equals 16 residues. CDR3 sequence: CASSFGLAERTDTQYF. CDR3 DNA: TGTGCCAGCAGCTTCGGACTAGCGGAACGCACAGATACGCAGTATTTT.

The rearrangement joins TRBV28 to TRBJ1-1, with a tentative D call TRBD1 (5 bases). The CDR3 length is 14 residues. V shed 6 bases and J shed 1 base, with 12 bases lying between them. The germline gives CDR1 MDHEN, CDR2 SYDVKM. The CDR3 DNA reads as TGTGCCAGCAGACCCATCGACAGGAACACTGAAGCTTTCTTT. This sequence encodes CASRPIDRNTEAFF.

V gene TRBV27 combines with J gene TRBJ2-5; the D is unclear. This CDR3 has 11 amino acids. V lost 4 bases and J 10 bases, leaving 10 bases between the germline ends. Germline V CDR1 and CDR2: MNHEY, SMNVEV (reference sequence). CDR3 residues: CASSSSSYQYF. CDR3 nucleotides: TGTGCCAGCAGTTCCTCTTCCTACCAGTACTTC.

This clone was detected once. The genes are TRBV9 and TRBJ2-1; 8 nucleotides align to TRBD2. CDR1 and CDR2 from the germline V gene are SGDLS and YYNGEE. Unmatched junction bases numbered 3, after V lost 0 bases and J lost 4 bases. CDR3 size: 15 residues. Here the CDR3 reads CASSVEGGGYNEQFF. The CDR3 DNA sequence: TGTGCCAGCAGCGTAGAGGGCGGGGGGTACAATGAGCAGTTCTTC.

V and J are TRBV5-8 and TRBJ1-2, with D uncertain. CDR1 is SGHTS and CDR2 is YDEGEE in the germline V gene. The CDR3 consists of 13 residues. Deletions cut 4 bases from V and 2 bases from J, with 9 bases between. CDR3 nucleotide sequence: TGTGCCAGCAGCGGCGGGCCCAACTATGGCTACACCTTC. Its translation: CASSGGPNYGYTF.

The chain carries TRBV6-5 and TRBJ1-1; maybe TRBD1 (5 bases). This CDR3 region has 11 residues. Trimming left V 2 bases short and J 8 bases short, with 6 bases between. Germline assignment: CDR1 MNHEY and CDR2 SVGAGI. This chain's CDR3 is CASSYDREAFF. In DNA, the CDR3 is TGTGCCAGCAGTTACGACAGAGAAGCTTTCTTT.

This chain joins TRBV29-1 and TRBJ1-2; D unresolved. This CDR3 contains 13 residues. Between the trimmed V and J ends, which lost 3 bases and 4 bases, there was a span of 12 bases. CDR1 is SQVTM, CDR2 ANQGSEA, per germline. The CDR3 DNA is TGCAGCGTTGAGGAGGAGCCGCTCTATGGCTACACCTTC. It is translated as CSVEEEPLYGYTF.

The CDR3, as DNA: TGCGCCAGCAGCACCGACAGGGGTTACACAGATACGCAGTATTTT. It encodes CASSTDRGYTDTQYF. The V and J genes are TRBV5-1 and TRBJ2-3; 8 nucleotides line up with TRBD1. CDR3 length: 15 residues. The germline V gene encodes CDR1 SGHRS and CDR2 YFSETQ. J lost 2 bases, V lost 4 bases, and 6 bases had no gene match.

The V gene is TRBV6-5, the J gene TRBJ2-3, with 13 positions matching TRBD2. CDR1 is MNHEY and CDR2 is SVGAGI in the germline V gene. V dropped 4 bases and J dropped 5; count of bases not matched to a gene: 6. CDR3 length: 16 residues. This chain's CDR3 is CASSLLAGGPRDTQYF. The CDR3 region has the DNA TGTGCCAGCAGTTTACTAGCGGGGGGGCCTCGAGATACGCAGTATTTT.

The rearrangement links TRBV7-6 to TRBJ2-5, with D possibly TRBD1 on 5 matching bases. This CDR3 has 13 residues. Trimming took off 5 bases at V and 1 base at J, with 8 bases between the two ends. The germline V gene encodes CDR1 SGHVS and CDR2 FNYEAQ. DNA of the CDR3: TGTGCCAGCAGCCCGACAGTCCAAGAGACCCAGTACTTC. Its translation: CASSPTVQETQYF.

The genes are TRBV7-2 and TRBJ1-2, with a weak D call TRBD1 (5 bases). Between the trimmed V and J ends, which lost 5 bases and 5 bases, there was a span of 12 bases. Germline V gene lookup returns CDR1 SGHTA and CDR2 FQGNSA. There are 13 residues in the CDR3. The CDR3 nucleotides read TGTGCCAGCAGCCGTGGGGGGAATTATGGCTACACCTTC. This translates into CASSRGGNYGYTF.

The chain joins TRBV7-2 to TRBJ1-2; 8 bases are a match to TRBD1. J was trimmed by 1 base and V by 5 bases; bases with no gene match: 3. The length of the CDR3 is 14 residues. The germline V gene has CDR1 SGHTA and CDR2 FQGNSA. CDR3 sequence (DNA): TGTGCCAGCAGCCGAACAGGGGGTAACTATGGCTACACCTTC. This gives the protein CASSRTGGNYGYTF.

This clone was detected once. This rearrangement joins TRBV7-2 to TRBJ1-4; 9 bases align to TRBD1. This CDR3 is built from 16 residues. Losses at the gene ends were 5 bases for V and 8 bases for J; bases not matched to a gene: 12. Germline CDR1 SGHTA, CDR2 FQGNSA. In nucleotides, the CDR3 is TGTGCCAGCAGCCAATTGACCGGGACAGGGAAAGAAAAACTGTTTTTT. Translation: CASSQLTGTGKEKLFF.

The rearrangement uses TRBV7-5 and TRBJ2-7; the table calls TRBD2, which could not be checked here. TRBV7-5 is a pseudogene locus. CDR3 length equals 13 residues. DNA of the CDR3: TGTGCCAGCACCCCGAGGGATGGCCACGAGCAGTACTTC. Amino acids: CASTPRDGHEQYF.